This T cell receptor beta chain was sequenced during a study of type 1 regulatory T cells. Overall study context: T-allo10 is an in vitro-generated, Tr1-enriched CD4 T cell product specific for alloantigen.

One entry per CDR3 protein, called by TCRdb with MiXCR from the reads. The sample consists of about 65,000 distinct CDR3 sequences, more than 45% of them appearing once. A remark on this clonotype: Its antigen is unidentified.

Study-level points and caveats: Tr1 cells had a more restricted TCR repertoire than non-Tr1 cells.

CDR3 length: 14 residues. J lost 3 bases, V lost 3 bases, and 2 bases had no gene match. In germline, CDR1 is ENHRY, CDR2 SYGVKD. The specimen was cultured non-Tr1 T cells, either the whole culture or a sorted T cell fraction (not recorded which). This receptor was obtained from a human donor in good health. The chain couples TRBV10-3 to TRBJ2-1, with 7 bases lining up with TRBD1. CDR3 in DNA: TGTGCCATCAGTGAAACAGGGGACTACAATGAGCAGTTCTTC. It yields the protein CAISETGDYNEQFF.